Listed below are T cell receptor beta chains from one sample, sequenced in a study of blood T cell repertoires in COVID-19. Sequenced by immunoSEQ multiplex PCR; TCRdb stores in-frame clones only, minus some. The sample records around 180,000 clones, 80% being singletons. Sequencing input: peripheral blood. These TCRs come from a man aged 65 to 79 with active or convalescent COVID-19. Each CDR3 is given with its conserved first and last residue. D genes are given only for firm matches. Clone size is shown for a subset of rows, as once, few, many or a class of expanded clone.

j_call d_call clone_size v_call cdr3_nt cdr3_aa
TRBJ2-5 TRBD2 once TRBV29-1 TGCAGCGCCATTAGCGGGAGGTCGGCCCAGTACTTC CSAISGRSAQYF
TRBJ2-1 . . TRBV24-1 TGTGCCACCACTACCCCCACGGGGGACAATGAGCAGTTCTTC CATTTPTGDNEQFF
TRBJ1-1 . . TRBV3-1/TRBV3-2 TGTGCCAGCAGCCAAACAGGTAGGCACACTGAAGCTTTCTTT CASSQTGRHTEAFF
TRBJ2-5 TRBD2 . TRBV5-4 TGTGCCAGCAATGTCGAGGGACTAGCGGGGGGGGGAGAGACCCAGTACTTC CASNVEGLAGGGETQYF
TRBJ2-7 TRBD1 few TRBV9 TGTGCCAGCAGCGTCCAGGGGGTCCCCTACGAGCAGTACTTC CASSVQGVPYEQYF
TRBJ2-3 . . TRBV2 TGTGCCAGCAACGCAGGGGTAGAGGGAGATACGCAGTATTTT CASNAGVEGDTQYF
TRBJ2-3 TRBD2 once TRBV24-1 TGTGCCCCAAAGGGGAGCGGGGACACAGATACGCAGTATTTT CAPKGSGDTDTQYF
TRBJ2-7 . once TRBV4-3 TGCGCCAGCAGCCAGGGAGCAGGCTCCTACGAGCAGTACTTC CASSQGAGSYEQYF
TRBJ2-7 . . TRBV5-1 TGCGCCAGCAGCTTAGACAGGTCCGCCTACGAGCAGTACTTC CASSLDRSAYEQYF
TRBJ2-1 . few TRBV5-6 TGTGCCAGCAGCTTGGTAGGGGCAGACCATAACTCCTACAATGAGCAGTTCTTC CASSLVGADHNSYNEQFF
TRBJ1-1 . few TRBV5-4 TGTGCCAGCAGCCTTTGGACTAATCCTAACGCTGAAGCTTTCTTT CASSLWTNPNAEAFF
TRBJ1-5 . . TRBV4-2 TGTGCCAGCAGCCAAGATCCTATAGGACAGCCGACGGTCCAGCCCCAGCATTTT CASSQDPIGQPTVQPQHF
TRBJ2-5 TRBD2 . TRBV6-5 TGTGCCAGCAGAAGGACTAGCGGGGGTTCGGAGACCCAGTACTTC CASRRTSGGSETQYF
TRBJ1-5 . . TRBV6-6 TGTGCCAGCGGCCCGTCAGATAGCAATCAGCCCCAGCATTTT CASGPSDSNQPQHF
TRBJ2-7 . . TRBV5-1 TGCGCCAGCAGCTTGCTGGCAGGGGAAGTTATCAACGAGCAGTACTTC CASSLLAGEVINEQYF
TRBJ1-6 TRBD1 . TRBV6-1 TGTGCCAGCAGTGATGATGGACAGGGGAATAATTCACCCCTCCACTTT CASSDDGQGNNSPLHF
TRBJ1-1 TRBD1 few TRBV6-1 TGTGCCAGCAGGGAACGGGGGCAGGGGGGAAGGACTGAAGCTTTCTTT CASRERGQGGRTEAFF
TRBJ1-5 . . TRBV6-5 TGTGCCAGCACACCTGACCCGCGGGGGAATCAGCCCCAGCATTTT CASTPDPRGNQPQHF